This T cell receptor beta chain was sequenced for a study of T cell changes during pregnancy in multiple sclerosis. This CDR3 is 15 amino acids long. Germline values: CDR1 MNHNY, CDR2 SVGAGI (reference sequence). Trimming removed 7 bases from V and 6 bases from J; junction bases left unmatched: 12. This clone was recorded once. Method: immunoSEQ multiplex PCR; TCRdb's copy keeps in-frame clones and lacks some. The repertoire holds over 100,000 clones, with approximately 90% as singletons. The material sequenced was peripheral blood, taken in the third trimester of pregnancy. The chain joins TRBV6-6 to TRBJ2-1, with TRBD2 matching 7 bases. This receptor was taken from a female donor with multiple sclerosis, enrolled in a pregnancy study. The CDR3 coding sequence is TGTGCCAGCACCACGGGGACCGGGAGGTTCAATGAGCAGTTCTTC. It encodes CASTTGTGRFNEQFF.